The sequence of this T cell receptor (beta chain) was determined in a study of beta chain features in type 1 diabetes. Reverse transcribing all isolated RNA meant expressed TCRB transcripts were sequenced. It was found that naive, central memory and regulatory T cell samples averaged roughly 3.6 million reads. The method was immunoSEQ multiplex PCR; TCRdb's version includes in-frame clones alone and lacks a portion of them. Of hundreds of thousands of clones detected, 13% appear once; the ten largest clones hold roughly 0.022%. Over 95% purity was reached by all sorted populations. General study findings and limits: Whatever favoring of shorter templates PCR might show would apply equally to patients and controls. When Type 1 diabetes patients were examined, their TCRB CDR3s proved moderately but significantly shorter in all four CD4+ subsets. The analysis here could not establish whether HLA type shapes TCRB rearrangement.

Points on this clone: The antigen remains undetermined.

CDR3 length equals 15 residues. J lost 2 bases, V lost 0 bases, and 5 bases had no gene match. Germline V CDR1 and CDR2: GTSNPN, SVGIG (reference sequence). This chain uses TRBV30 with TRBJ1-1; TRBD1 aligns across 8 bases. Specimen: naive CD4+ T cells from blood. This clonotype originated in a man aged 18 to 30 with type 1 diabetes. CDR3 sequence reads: CAWSVRTGINTEAFF. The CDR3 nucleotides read TGTGCCTGGAGTGTAAGGACAGGGATTAACACTGAAGCTTTCTTT.